This T cell receptor (beta chain) came from a study of cytomegalovirus exposure and HLA in healthy donors. This clone was observed a handful of times. Its antigen is not known. Study-wide results and caveats: Reportedly, TCR beta sequences accurately predicted HLA-A and HLA-B alleles in most subjects.

Germline values: CDR1 PRHDT, CDR2 FYEKMQ (reference sequence). V was shortened by 0 bases and J by 3 bases, with 13 bases between the two germline ends. CDR3 size: 16 residues. With 60 Vbeta and 13 Jbeta primers, the PCR was carried out. This table comes from immunoSEQ multiplex PCR, and its TCRdb copy is limited to in-frame clones, with some not included. This table holds under 200,000 clones, approximately 80% found once. Sequencing input: PBMCs. The sequence was collected from a woman in her late teens or twenties in good health and CMV-seronegative. The V call is TRBV13, the J call TRBJ2-3, with D perhaps matching TRBD2 (5 bases). CDR3 DNA sequence: TGTGCCAGCAGCTTAGGGAGTAGCGCCCTAACAGATACGCAGTATTTT. This codes for CASSLGSSALTDTQYF.